Each of the 32 T cell receptor beta chains below was sequenced from the same sample in a study of T cells in Graves' hyperthyroidism and ophthalmopathy. TCR beta CDR3 regions were amplified from RNA. Primed by the HTBI set, a first-round RT-PCR was run on the TCR CDR3. TCRdb called the multiplex PCR reads again in MiXCR, with one record for every CDR3 protein. Counted here are around 35,000 distinct CDR3 sequences, roughly half occurring once; the ten biggest clones make up 20% to 30%. The sample taken for sequencing was blood. All receptors derive from a middle-aged woman with Graves' ophthalmopathy.

This clonotype was observed many times. The chain is built from TRBV12-2 and TRBJ1-4; TRBD1 is taken as the D call from the table, unchecked against the DNA. TRBV12-2 is a recognized pseudogene. The CDR3 length is 15 residues. This chain's CDR3 is CASRPGATTNEKLFF. As DNA, the CDR3 is TGTGCAAGTCGCCCCGGAGCCACAACTAATGAAAAACTGTTTTTT.

The chain couples TRBV20-1 to TRBJ2-1, with unresolved D. CDR1 is DFQATT, CDR2 SNEGSKA, per germline (reference sequence). The CDR3 totals 11 residues. Trimming removed 4 bases from V and 9 bases from J, with 10 bases in between. The CDR3 here is CSANRLGEQFF. The CDR3 DNA follows: TGCAGTGCTAACCGTTTGGGTGAGCAGTTCTTC.

The CDR3 here is CATSDVDRAPQETQYF. The CDR3 region has the DNA TGTGCCACCAGTGACGTTGACAGGGCACCCCAAGAGACCCAGTACTTC. The chain has TRBV24-1 and TRBJ2-5, with 7 bases fitting TRBD1. The CDR3 runs 16 residues. J gave up 1 base and V 4 bases, and 8 bases lay outside the gene matches. Per germline, CDR1 KGHDR and CDR2 SFDVKD.

Regarding this clonotype: The limits of the CDR3 on the DNA are not certain, so only TCRdb's listed CDR3 is given. V is TRBV11-1 and J is TRBJ2-5. The length of the CDR3 is 22 amino acids, counting both ends. Germline CDR1 reads SGHAT; CDR2 reads FQDESV (reference sequence). This CDR3 reads CASSSKPTINEKLFFGSGTQYF.

The chain recombines TRBV11-2 with TRBJ1-2, with 8 bases matching TRBD1. From germline, CDR1 is SGHAT and CDR2 FQNNGV. V shed 4 bases, J shed 7 bases, and the junction held 14 bases outside the gene matches. The CDR3 length is 16 residues. The CDR3 nucleotides are TGTGCCAGCAGCTCAGATTGGCAACAGGGGGATCGTGGCTACACCTTC. As protein: CASSSDWQQGDRGYTF.

The chain carries TRBV12-3 or TRBV12-4 and TRBJ1-2; D unresolved. V shed 6 bases and J shed 5 bases, with 16 bases lying between them. This CDR3 has 14 residues. The CDR3 nucleotides are TGTGCCAGCAGCGCCCGACGGTCTTTTTATGGCTACACCTTC. The encoded protein is CASSARRSFYGYTF.

This clonotype has at least ten counts. CDR3 in amino acids: CASSPFHNRVQEGYTF. DNA of the CDR3: TGTGCCAGCAGTCCTTTCCATAACAGGGTCCAGGAGGGCTACACCTTC. J is TRBJ1-2 and V is TRBV6-5; tentatively, D is TRBD1 (6 bases). This CDR3 has 16 residues. CDR1 and CDR2 from the germline V gene are MNHEY and SVGAGI. V was cut by 5 bases and J by 8 bases, with 24 bases left in between.

With respect to this clonotype: Sequence at one end of the junction differs from germline and may be a read error. This rearrangement joins TRBV9 to TRBJ2-7; 7 bases map to TRBD2. Germline V gene data show CDR1 as SGDLS and CDR2 as YYNGEE. This CDR3 comprises 16 residues. CDR3: CASSAEVAGRAGELYF. CDR3 bases: TGTGCCAGCAGCGCCGAGGTTGCAGGGAGGGCCGGGGAGCTGTACTTC.

A remark on this clonotype: Likely a read error: the CDR3 ends without its conserved phenylalanine or tryptophan. The V and J genes are TRBV12-3 or TRBV12-4 and TRBJ2-7, with D possibly matching TRBD1 (5 bases). The length of the CDR3 is 13 residues. The V and J ends lost 8 bases and 0 bases respectively, with 11 bases between them. Here the CDR3 reads CASSPTVSYEQYL. CDR3 nucleotides: TGTGCCAGCTCCCCGACAGTCTCCTACGAGCAGTACCTC.

This chain links TRBV20-1 with TRBJ1-4; no clear D. The CDR3 length is 14 residues. V was clipped by 3 bases and J by 0 bases, with 8 bases between them. Germline V lookup: CDR1 DFQATT, CDR2 SNEGSKA (reference sequence). This CDR3 is CSASSSATNEKLFF. CDR3 coding DNA: TGCAGTGCTAGCTCGAGTGCAACTAATGAAAAACTGTTTTTT.

This clonotype was seen only a few times. The chain carries TRBV4-3 and TRBJ2-1, with 8 bases lining up with TRBD1. Germline loops: CDR1 LGHNA, CDR2 YSLEER. This CDR3 region has 16 residues. V was clipped by 0 bases and J by 12 bases; unmatched bases: 13. In DNA, the CDR3 is TGCGCCAGCAGCCAAGATTGGCAGGGGGCAACAGATACGCAGTTCTTC. Translation gives CASSQDWQGATDTQFF.

There are many counts of this clonotype. The V gene is TRBV6-5, the J gene TRBJ1-6; no clear D. The germline gives CDR1 MNHEY, CDR2 SVGAGI. CDR3 length equals 18 residues. Between the trimmed V and J ends, which lost 0 bases and 5 bases, there was a span of 17 bases. DNA of the CDR3: TGTGCCAGCAGTTACTCGAGTATCTCGCACGGGAATAATTCACCCCTCCACTTT. Protein sequence: CASSYSSISHGNNSPLHF.

This clonotype was detected many times. The gene calls are TRBV19 and TRBJ2-3; D tentatively reads TRBD1 or TRBD2 (5 bases each). V was shortened by 4 bases and J by 4 bases, with 15 bases between the two germline ends. The CDR3 is made up of 15 amino acids. The V gene's germline CDR1 is LNHDA and CDR2 SQIVND (reference sequence). CDR3 residues: CASSNAVGRPDTQYF. CDR3 nucleotides: TGTGCCAGTAGTAATGCGGTGGGACGACCAGATACGCAGTATTTT.

The chain uses TRBV2 and TRBJ1-4; the D gene is possibly TRBD1 (5 bases). This CDR3 is built from 14 residues. V was pared by 9 bases and J by 6 bases, with 17 bases between. Germline V gene lookup returns CDR1 SNHLY and CDR2 FYNNEI. The CDR3 here is CASAGTSDHEKLFF. The CDR3 DNA follows: TGTGCCAGTGCCGGGACTAGCGATCATGAAAAACTGTTTTTT.

This clonotype was seen more than once but under ten times. The J gene is TRBJ2-3, the V gene TRBV7-2, with D possibly being TRBD1 or TRBD2 (6 bases each). Germline V gene lookup returns CDR1 SGHTA and CDR2 FQGNSA. Trimming removed 5 bases from V and 3 bases from J, with 27 bases in between. The CDR3 is 19 amino acids. Written as DNA, the CDR3 is TGTGCCAGCAGCCAAGATGGACCCAGGGCCAAGGGGGGTACAGATACGCAGTATTTT. Its protein product is CASSQDGPRAKGGTDTQYF.

The chain recombines TRBV15 with TRBJ1-5; 7 nucleotides line up with TRBD1. This CDR3 comprises 14 residues. Trimming took 5 bases from V and 6 from J; bases not matched to a gene: 7. CDR1 LNHNV and CDR2 YYDKDF come from the germline V gene (reference sequence). This CDR3 is CATSLRRGSQPQHF. CDR3 coding DNA: TGTGCCACCAGCTTACGCAGGGGGTCTCAGCCCCAGCATTTT.

The J gene is TRBJ1-2, the V gene TRBV2; D is perhaps TRBD1 (6 bases). V was clipped by 6 bases and J by 7 bases, with 12 bases between them. The CDR3 runs 12 residues. Germline V lookup: CDR1 SNHLY, CDR2 FYNNEI. The CDR3, as DNA: TGTGCCAGCAGACCGGGGGGCTTTGGCTACACCTTC. Translation: CASRPGGFGYTF. Combining the CDR3 with reference TRBV2 and TRBJ1-2 gives the whole variable domain EPEVTQTPSHQVTQMGQEVILRCVPISNHLYFYWYRQILGQKVEFLVSFYNNEISEKSEIFDDQFSVERPDGSNFTLKIRSTKLEDSAMYFCASRPGGFGYTFGSGTRLTVV.

This clonotype was counted many times. The genes are TRBV3-1 and TRBJ1-1; no reliable D call. Germline CDR1 LGHDT, CDR2 YNNKEL (reference sequence). The length of the CDR3 is 12 residues. Deletions cut 7 bases from V and 4 bases from J, with 10 bases between. The CDR3 DNA sequence: TGTGCCAGCAATAAAGAGGGCACTGAAGCTTTCTTT. Translation gives CASNKEGTEAFF.

This clonotype is deemed medium-sized. The genes are TRBV2 and TRBJ2-7, with 11 positions matching TRBD2. Germline V lookup: CDR1 SNHLY, CDR2 FYNNEI. CDR3 size: 14 residues. After removal of 7 bases from V and 3 bases from J, the junction contained 5 bases not matched to a gene. CDR3 sequence: CASTGTSGHYEQYF. The CDR3 DNA reads as TGTGCCAGCACCGGGACTAGCGGACACTACGAGCAGTACTTC.

This clonotype was counted a few times. This chain links TRBV15 with TRBJ2-7; TRBD1 aligns across 12 bases. Trimming at V came to 5 bases and at J to 4 bases, leaving 15 bases not matched to a gene. Germline V gene lookup returns CDR1 LNHNV and CDR2 YYDKDF (reference sequence). The CDR3 covers 18 residues. The CDR3 reads CATSSRDRGRLGPYEQYF. The CDR3, as DNA: TGTGCCACCAGCTCCCGGGACAGGGGGCGCCTAGGTCCTTACGAGCAGTACTTC.

This chain uses TRBV20-1 with TRBJ1-1, with D unclear. Trimming took 6 bases from V and 1 from J, leaving 15 bases between them. Germline CDR1 is DFQATT and CDR2 is SNEGSKA (reference sequence). CDR3 length equals 14 residues. CDR3 protein: CSARNPDRNTEAFF. In nucleotides, the CDR3 is TGCAGTGCGAGAAACCCAGACCGGAACACTGAAGCTTTCTTT.

This chain connects TRBV7-8 to TRBJ2-7; D gene unclear. Deletions cut 4 bases from V and 5 bases from J, with 12 bases between. The CDR3 loop spans 13 amino acids. Per germline, CDR1 SGHVS and CDR2 FQNEAQ. CDR3: CASSSVHVHEQYF. CDR3 coding DNA: TGTGCCAGCAGCTCTGTACACGTCCACGAGCAGTACTTC.

For this clonotype: One base away lies a much larger clone, so this may be a sequencing read error. V and J are TRBV6-2 or TRBV6-3 and TRBJ2-1; 7 bases map to TRBD1. Germline CDR1 and CDR2: MNHEY and SVGEGT. V shed 8 bases, J shed 0 bases, and the junction held 10 bases outside the gene matches. CDR3 length: 16 residues. DNA for the CDR3: TGTGCCAGCCGTACGGACAGGCAGATCTCCTACAATGAGCAGTTCTTC. Amino acid sequence: CASRTDRQISYNEQFF.

This clonotype was recorded at least ten times. The chain combines TRBV10-3 with TRBJ2-2; D unclear. This CDR3 spans 13 amino acids. Germline assignment: CDR1 ENHRY and CDR2 SYGVKD. V lost 4 bases and J lost 7, with 10 bases in between. Here the CDR3 reads CAISARTGGELFF. The DNA for the CDR3 is TGTGCCATCAGTGCCCGGACCGGCGGGGAGCTGTTTTTT.

As for this clonotype: Being one base from a much bigger clone, this may be a read error. Without the conserved terminal phenylalanine or tryptophan, this CDR3 likely stems from a read error. The chain uses TRBV18 and TRBJ2-7; 7 nucleotides align to TRBD1. CDR1 and CDR2 (germline): KGHSH, LQKENI. This CDR3 region has 13 residues. The J segment lost 4 bases and the V segment lost 6 bases, leaving 6 bases of the junction unmatched. CDR3 DNA: TGTGCCAGCTCCCGGGACAGAACTTACGAGCAGTACCTC. Protein sequence: CASSRDRTYEQYL.

By sample share, this clonotype is medium-sized. The rearrangement joins TRBV24-1 to TRBJ2-1; D gene ambiguous. Germline V lookup: CDR1 KGHDR, CDR2 SFDVKD. This CDR3 has 15 residues. V was shortened by 5 bases and J by 3 bases, with 13 bases between the two germline ends. Here the CDR3 DNA reads TGTGCCACCAGTGCTGCACCGAGCTACTACAATGAGCAGTTCTTC. It encodes CATSAAPSYYNEQFF.

This clonotype was detected ten times or more. The chain couples TRBV5-6 to TRBJ2-1, with a weak D call TRBD1 (6 bases). Deletions cut 1 base from V and 2 bases from J, with 10 bases between. CDR1 and CDR2 from the germline V gene are SGHDT and YYEEEE. The CDR3 is 15 residues long. The CDR3 protein is CASSLTGSPYNEQFF. CDR3 in DNA: TGTGCCAGCAGCTTGACAGGGTCGCCCTACAATGAGCAGTTCTTC.

The sample holds many counts of this clonotype. The chain is built from TRBV28 and TRBJ2-7; TRBD2 aligns across 13 bases. V lost 7 bases and J lost 6; bases outside the gene matches: 9. CDR3 length: 15 residues. CDR1 is MDHEN and CDR2 is SYDVKM in the germline V gene. CDR3 sequence (DNA): TGTGCCAGCACCCCCCCCCGGACTAGCGGGAGCGAGCAGTACTTC. The encoded protein is CASTPPRTSGSEQYF.

The chain recombines TRBV5-6 with TRBJ2-7, with 9 bases that match TRBD1. CDR1 is SGHDT and CDR2 is YYEEEE in the germline V gene. The CDR3 covers 16 residues. V dropped 3 bases and J dropped 1; count of bases not matched to a gene: 8. The CDR3 region has the DNA TGTGCCAGCAGCTCCTCGGGACAGGGTCTTTCCTACGAGCAGTACTTC. The encoded protein is CASSSSGQGLSYEQYF.

The chain employs TRBV10-3 and TRBJ2-7; 9 bases align to TRBD2. V lost 3 bases to trimming and J lost 1 base; unmatched junction nucleotides: 13. The CDR3 runs 18 residues. Germline values: CDR1 ENHRY, CDR2 SYGVKD. This chain's CDR3 is CAISEGGYSGSRSYEQYF. CDR3 sequence (DNA): TGTGCCATCAGTGAAGGGGGTTATAGCGGGAGCCGTTCCTACGAGCAGTACTTC.

This rearrangement joins TRBV2 to TRBJ2-3; 12 nucleotides match TRBD2. Germline CDR1 SNHLY, CDR2 FYNNEI. CDR3 size: 15 residues. The ends lost 6 bases at V and 7 bases at J; junction bases unmatched: 8. The chain's CDR3 is CASRRTSGKGNTQYF. In DNA, the CDR3 is TGTGCCAGCAGACGGACTAGCGGGAAGGGGAATACGCAGTATTTT.

Details on this clonotype: At one end the junction does not follow the germline gene, possibly because of a read error. This sequence joins TRBV6-5 and TRBJ1-6; no reliable D call. Germline lookup yields CDR1 MNHEY and CDR2 SVGAGI. The CDR3 spans 15 residues. DNA of the CDR3: TGTGCCAGCGGTTACTACAGCTTTGTCAATTCACCCCCCCACTTT. Protein: CASGYYSFVNSPPHF.